This T cell receptor beta chain was retrieved from a study of CD8+ T cells in alopecia areata. Treatment defined: oral pan-JAK inhibitor, 5-10 mg twice daily. Alopecia areata patients provided lesional scalp punch biopsies and peripheral blood, both collected for the study. RNA was isolated and reverse transcribed to cDNA, the sequencing template. Assay: immunoSEQ multiplex PCR; the TCRdb copy retains only in-frame clones and omits some. Here the sample spans 150,000 to 200,000 clones, about 71% being singletons. Notes on this clone: Its antigen is undetermined.

The study, taken as a whole, reports: In scalp and blood during tofacitinib, many expanded lesional clones persisted. Lesional scalp exceeded normal scalp in clonality, especially in alopecia totalis/universalis.

The CDR3 sequence is 11 residues long. CDR1 GTSNPN and CDR2 SVGIG come from the germline V gene (reference sequence). V lost 6 bases and J lost 3, with 9 bases in between. Material: CD4+ T cells sorted from blood, obtained at week 4, from a patient treated with tofacitinib. V and J are TRBV30 and TRBJ2-7, with TRBD1 as a possible D gene (5 bases). The sequence came from a human donor with alopecia areata. The CDR3 is CACSQGYEQYF. CDR3 DNA: TGTGCCTGCTCTCAGGGCTACGAGCAGTACTTC.